This TCR beta chain was identified in a study of T cells in tumors after PD-1 blockade. Across the study: Prior checkpoint blockade, systemic immunosuppressant use, or anti-cancer therapy within 4 weeks excluded patients.

Assay used: immunoSEQ multiplex PCR; TCRdb lists only in-frame clones, some missing. Counted here are roughly 4,200 clones, 73% occurring once; the ten biggest clones make up 7.5%. Time point indicated: first of two pre-therapy site-matched biopsies 2 to 3 months apart. Tumor or blood genomic DNA was sequenced, with inputs of about 600 ng to 6,004 ng. The material sequenced was tumor tissue, taken before anti-PD-1 treatment. This TCR was sampled from a human donor with basal cell carcinoma.

The CDR3 here is CATSIQGARGYTF. DNA of the CDR3: TGTGCCACCTCCATACAGGGGGCGAGGGGCTACACCTTC. The V gene is TRBV12-3 or TRBV12-4, the J gene TRBJ1-2; 9 nucleotides line up with TRBD1. Trimming took 10 bases from V and 8 from J; bases not matched to a gene: 11. The CDR3 covers 13 residues.